The rows below give T cell receptor beta chains drawn from one sample of a study of T cells in Graves' hyperthyroidism and ophthalmopathy. TCRdb re-derived calls from the multiplex PCR reads in MiXCR, one entry per CDR3 protein. The sample consists of 190,000 or so distinct CDR3 sequences, approximately 20% of them appearing once. The sample was blood. The receptors derive from a man aged 40-55 years with Graves' hyperthyroidism. CDR3s include the opening cysteine and the closing phenylalanine or tryptophan. A D gene is named only where the DNA matches it firmly. Clone size is not always given. Where it is, it says once, few, many or a class for expanded clones.

V gene	D gene	J gene	clone size	CDR3 protein	CDR3 DNA
TRBV5-6	-	TRBJ2-3	many	CASSLKGIDTQYF	TGTGCCAGCAGCTTGAAGGGAATAGATACGCAGTATTTT
TRBV10-3	TRBD1	TRBJ1-4	few	CAISGDRGNEKLFF	TGTGCCATCAGTGGCGACAGGGGAAATGAAAAACTGTTTTTT
TRBV3-1	TRBD1	TRBJ1-6	-	CASSQRTGSLDSPLHF	TGTGCCAGCAGCCAAAGGACAGGGAGTTTAGATTCACCCCTCCACTTT
TRBV19	-	TRBJ2-6	many	CASSGGFRGRGANVLTF	TGTGCCAGTAGTGGCGGTTTTCGGGGGCGTGGGGCCAACGTCCTGACTTTC
TRBV27	TRBD1	TRBJ2-1	-	CASSSTGTSYNEQFF	TGTGCCAGCAGTTCGACAGGGACCTCCTACAATGAGCAGTTCTTC
TRBV2	-	TRBJ1-1	many	CASSVGVVTEAFF	TGTGCCAGCAGTGTTGGGGTGGTCACTGAAGCTTTCTTT
TRBV14	-	TRBJ1-2	-	CASSPTRVGGYTF	TGTGCCAGCAGCCCCACGAGGGTTGGTGGCTACACCTTC
TRBV5-1	-	TRBJ2-3	many	CASSRDTEVTDTQYF	TGCGCCAGCAGTCGGGACACCGAAGTCACAGATACGCAGTATTTT
TRBV27	TRBD1	TRBJ2-1	few	CASSLLTGYPFF	TGTGCCAGCAGTTTATTGACAGGGTACCCGTTCTTC
TRBV7-3	TRBD1	TRBJ2-1	many	CASSPDRFNNEQFF	TGTGCCAGCAGCCCGGACAGGTTCAACAATGAGCAGTTCTTC
TRBV3-1	-	TRBJ2-7	many	CASSPQGISYEQYF	TGTGCCAGCAGCCCACAGGGAATTTCCTACGAGCAGTACTTC
TRBV27	-	TRBJ2-3	few	CASSFWGGGGDTQYF	TGTGCCAGCAGTTTTTGGGGGGGGGGCGGGGATACGCAGTATTTT
TRBV27	TRBD1	TRBJ2-7	many	CASSFRQSGTGNEQYF	TGTGCCAGCAGTTTCCGTCAATCCGGGACAGGGAACGAGCAGTACTTC
TRBV6-2/TRBV6-3	-	TRBJ2-5	-	CASSPTRETQYF	TGTGCCAGCAGTCCGACTAGAGAGACCCAGTACTTC
TRBV7-2	-	TRBJ1-2	-	CASSLGASHYGYTF	TGTGCCAGCAGCTTAGGGGCGTCGCACTATGGCTACACCTTC
TRBV28	-	TRBJ1-1	many	CASSLTKTEAFF	TGTGCCAGCAGTCTAACCAAAACTGAAGCTTTCTTT